This passage covers 4 T cell receptor beta chains from one sample sequenced in a study of blood T cell repertoires in COVID-19. Profiled with immunoSEQ multiplex PCR; TCRdb holds only in-frame clones, not every one. The table lists 350,000 to 400,000 clones, about 89% of them singletons. The specimen was PBMCs or T cells enriched from blood (not recorded which). The source is a woman aged 40 to 55 who had been exposed to COVID-19.

This clone was seen a handful of times. This chain uses TRBV30 with TRBJ1-6, with a tentative D call TRBD1 (6 bases). The CDR3 has 15 amino acids. Trimming pared 2 bases from V and 5 bases from J, leaving 13 bases between. CDR1 is GTSNPN, CDR2 SVGIG, per germline (reference sequence). The CDR3 nucleotides are TGTGCCTGGAGTTTCCCCGACAGGAATAATTCACCCCTCCACTTT. It codes for CAWSFPDRNNSPLHF.

The V gene is TRBV13, the J gene TRBJ1-4; 10 positions match TRBD1. Germline CDR1 is PRHDT and CDR2 is FYEKMQ (reference sequence). Germline trimming cut 5 bases from V and 5 bases from J; bases unmatched to any gene: 11. This CDR3 is 17 amino acids long. The CDR3 bases are TGTGCCAGCAGCCAGAGGGTCAAGGGACAGGGGAATGAAAAACTGTTTTTT. It translates to CASSQRVKGQGNEKLFF.

This clone was seen only a few times. The chain employs TRBV9 and TRBJ1-4; 8 bases are a match to TRBD1. The germline V gene has CDR1 SGDLS and CDR2 YYNGEE. The CDR3 extends over 14 amino acids. The V and J ends lost 1 base and 7 bases, in that order; junction bases with no gene match: 3. In DNA form, the CDR3 reads TGTGCCAGCAGCGTAACAGGGGGAACTGAAAAACTGTTTTTT. Amino acids: CASSVTGGTEKLFF.

The chain joins TRBV27 to TRBJ2-3; perhaps TRBD1 as D (5 bases). CDR3 length equals 15 residues. V shed 6 bases and J shed 2 bases, with 15 bases lying between them. Germline V gene lookup returns CDR1 MNHEY and CDR2 SMNVEV (reference sequence). CDR3 region: CASRGIDRFTDTQYF. CDR3 nucleotides: TGTGCCAGCAGGGGAATTGACAGATTCACAGATACGCAGTATTTT.